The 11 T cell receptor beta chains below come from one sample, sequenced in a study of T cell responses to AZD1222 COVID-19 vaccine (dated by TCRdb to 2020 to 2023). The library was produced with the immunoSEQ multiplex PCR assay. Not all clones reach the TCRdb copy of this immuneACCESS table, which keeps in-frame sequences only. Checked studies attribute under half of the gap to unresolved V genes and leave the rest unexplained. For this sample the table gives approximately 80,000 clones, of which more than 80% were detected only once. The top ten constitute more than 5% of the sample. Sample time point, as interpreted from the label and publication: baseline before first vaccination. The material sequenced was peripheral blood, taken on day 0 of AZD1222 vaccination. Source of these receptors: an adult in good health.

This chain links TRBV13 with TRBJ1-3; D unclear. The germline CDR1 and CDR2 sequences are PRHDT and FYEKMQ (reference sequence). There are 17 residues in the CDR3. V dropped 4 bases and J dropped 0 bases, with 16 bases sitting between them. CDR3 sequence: CASSSTRLHSSGNTIYF. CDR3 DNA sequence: TGTGCCAGCAGCTCAACCCGACTTCACAGCTCTGGAAACACCATATATTTT.

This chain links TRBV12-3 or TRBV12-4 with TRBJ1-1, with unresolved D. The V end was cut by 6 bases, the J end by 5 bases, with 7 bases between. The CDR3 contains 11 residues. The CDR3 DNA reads TGTGCCAGCAGCATGAGGACTGAAGCTTTCTTT. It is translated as CASSMRTEAFF.

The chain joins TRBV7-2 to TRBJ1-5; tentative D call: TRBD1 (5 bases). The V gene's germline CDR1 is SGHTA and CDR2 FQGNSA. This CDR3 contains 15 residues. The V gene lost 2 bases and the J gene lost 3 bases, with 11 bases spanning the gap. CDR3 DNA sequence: TGTGCCAGCAGCTTAATGGCAGGGATCAATCAGCCCCAGCATTTT. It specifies CASSLMAGINQPQHF.

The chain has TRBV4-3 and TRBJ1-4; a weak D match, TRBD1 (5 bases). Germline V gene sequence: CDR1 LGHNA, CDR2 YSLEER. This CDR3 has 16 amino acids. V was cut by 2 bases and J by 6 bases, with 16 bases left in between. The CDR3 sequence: CASSQPSQGPHEKLFF. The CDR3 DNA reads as TGCGCCAGCAGCCAACCCTCTCAGGGACCCCATGAAAAACTGTTTTTT.

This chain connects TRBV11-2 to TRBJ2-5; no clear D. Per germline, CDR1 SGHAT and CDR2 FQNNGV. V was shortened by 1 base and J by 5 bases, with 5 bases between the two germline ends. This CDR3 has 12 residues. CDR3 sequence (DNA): TGTGCCAGCAGCTTAGCGGCGGAGACCCAGTACTTC. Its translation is CASSLAAETQYF.

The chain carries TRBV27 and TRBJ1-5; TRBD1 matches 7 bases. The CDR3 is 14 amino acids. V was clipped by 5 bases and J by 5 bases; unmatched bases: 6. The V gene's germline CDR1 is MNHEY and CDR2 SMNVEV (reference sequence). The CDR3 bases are TGTGCCAGCAGTCCCCGCAGGGGGTATCAGCCCCAGCATTTT. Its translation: CASSPRRGYQPQHF.

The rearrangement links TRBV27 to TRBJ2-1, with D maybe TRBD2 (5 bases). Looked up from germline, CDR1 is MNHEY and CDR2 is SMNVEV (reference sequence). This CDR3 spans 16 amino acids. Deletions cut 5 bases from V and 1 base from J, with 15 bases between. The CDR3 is CASSHSAGESYNEQFF. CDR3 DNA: TGTGCCAGCAGTCACAGCGCGGGCGAGTCCTACAATGAGCAGTTCTTC.

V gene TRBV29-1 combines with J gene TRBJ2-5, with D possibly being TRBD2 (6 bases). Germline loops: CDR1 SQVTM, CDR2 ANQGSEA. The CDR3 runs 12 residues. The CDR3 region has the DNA TGCACCACCAGGCGGGGACAAGAGACCCAGTACTTC. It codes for CTTRRGQETQYF.

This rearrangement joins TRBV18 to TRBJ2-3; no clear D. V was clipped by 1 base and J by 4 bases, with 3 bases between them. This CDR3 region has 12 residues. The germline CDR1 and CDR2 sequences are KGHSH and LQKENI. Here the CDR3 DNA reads TGTGCCAGCTCACCACGACCAGATACGCAGTATTTT. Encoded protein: CASSPRPDTQYF.

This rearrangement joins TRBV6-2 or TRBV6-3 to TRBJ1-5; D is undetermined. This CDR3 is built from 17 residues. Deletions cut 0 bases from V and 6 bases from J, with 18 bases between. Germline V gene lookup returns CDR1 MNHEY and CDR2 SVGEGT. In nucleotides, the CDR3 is TGTGCCAGCAGTTACTCGAATTCGCGAGGGCTTGGTCAGCCCCAGCATTTT. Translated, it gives CASSYSNSRGLGQPQHF.

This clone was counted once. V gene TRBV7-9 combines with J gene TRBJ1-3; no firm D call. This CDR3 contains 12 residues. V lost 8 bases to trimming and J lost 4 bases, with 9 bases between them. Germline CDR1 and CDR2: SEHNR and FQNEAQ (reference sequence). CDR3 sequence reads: CASGSSGNTIYF. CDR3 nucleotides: TGTGCCAGCGGAAGTTCCGGAAACACCATATATTTT.